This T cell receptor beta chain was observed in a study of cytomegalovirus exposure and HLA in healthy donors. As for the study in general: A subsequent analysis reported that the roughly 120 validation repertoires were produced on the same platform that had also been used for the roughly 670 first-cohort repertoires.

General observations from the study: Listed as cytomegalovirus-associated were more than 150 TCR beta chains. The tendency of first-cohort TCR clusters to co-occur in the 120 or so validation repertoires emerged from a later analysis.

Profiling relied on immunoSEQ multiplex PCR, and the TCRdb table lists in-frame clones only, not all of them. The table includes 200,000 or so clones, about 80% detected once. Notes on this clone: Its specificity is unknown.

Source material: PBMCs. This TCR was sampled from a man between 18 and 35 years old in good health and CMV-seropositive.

CDR3 DNA: TGTGCCAGCAGCTCCATAGCGGGAGGGCCTTACGAGCAGTACTTC. It encodes CASSSIAGGPYEQYF. The chain has TRBV7-8 and TRBJ2-7; 11 nucleotides line up with TRBD2. Germline CDR1 reads SGHVS; CDR2 reads FQNEAQ. V was clipped by 4 bases and J by 4 bases; unmatched bases: 6. The CDR3 length is 15 residues.